Below, 30 T cell receptor beta chains from the same sample are listed, as sequenced in a study of blood T cells in healthy people across ages. Together with a sample-barcoded 5' primer, a J-beta primer mix was included in a second PCR lasting about 7 to 12 cycles. TCRdb ran MiXCR on the 5' RACE reads and lists one entry per CDR3 protein. The profile shows roughly 1,500,000 distinct CDR3 sequences, around 42% of them singletons. What was sequenced was blood. These receptors were collected from a woman in her late teens or twenties in good health.

This chain uses TRBV14 with TRBJ2-5; D is uncertain. TRBJ2-1 matches the DNA end more closely, so the J call is doubtful. The CDR3 extends over 12 amino acids. Germline CDR1 is SGHDN and CDR2 is FVKESK. The CDR3 region is CASSQADETQFF. The CDR3 nucleotides are TGTGCCAGCAGCCAAGCGGATGAGACCCAGTTCTTC.

V and J are TRBV9 and TRBJ2-1; 7 bases line up with TRBD2. V dropped 1 base and J dropped 5; count of bases not matched to a gene: 6. Germline V gene data show CDR1 as SGDLS and CDR2 as YYNGEE. CDR3 size: 15 residues. Here the CDR3 DNA reads TGTGCCAGCAGCGTAATGGGAGGGGTTAACAATGAGCAGTTCTTC. It encodes CASSVMGGVNNEQFF. The entire variable domain, with the rest obtained from reference TRBV9 and TRBJ2-1, is as follows: DSGVTQTPKHLITATGQRVTLRCSPRSGDLSVYWYQQSLDQGLQFLIQYYNGEERAKGNILERFSAQQFPDLHSELNLSSLELGDSALYFCASSVMGGVNNEQFFGPGTRLTVL.

The table lists this clonotype with many counts. A much larger clonotype is one base distant, so this may be a read error. The chain recombines TRBV28 with TRBJ2-5, with D perhaps matching TRBD2 (5 bases). From germline, CDR1 is MDHEN and CDR2 SYDVKM. V lost 5 bases to trimming and J lost 0 bases, with 13 bases between them. CDR3 length equals 15 residues. The CDR3 sequence is CASSLDREHQETQYF. The CDR3 DNA follows: TGTGCCAGCAGTCTAGACCGGGAACACCAAGAGACCCAGTACTTC.

This sequence joins TRBV5-1 and TRBJ2-2; tentatively, D is TRBD1 (5 bases). V lost 1 base, J lost 3 bases, and 10 bases lay in between. CDR3 length: 15 amino acids. Germline CDR1 SGHRS, CDR2 YFSETQ. CDR3 residues: CASSLQGSDTGELFF. Written as DNA, the CDR3 is TGCGCCAGCAGCTTGCAGGGATCGGACACCGGGGAGCTGTTTTTT.

V usage is TRBV2 and J usage is TRBJ2-5, with D perhaps TRBD2 (6 bases). The end of the DNA fits TRBJ2-7 better, so the J call may be wrong. This CDR3 is 16 amino acids long. From germline, CDR1 is SNHLY and CDR2 FYNNEI. The DNA of the CDR3 is TGTGCCAGCAGTGAATATACGGGACTCCCGAAACACGAGCAGTACTTC. Translation gives CASSEYTGLPKHEQYF.

The gene calls are TRBV6-4 and TRBJ2-7; no reliable D call. The CDR3 runs to 13 residues. Germline V gives CDR1 MRHNA, CDR2 SNTAGT. Trimming took off 4 bases at V and 4 bases at J, with 11 bases between the two ends. CDR3 coding DNA: TGTGCCAGCAGTGCCGATTTTGGGTACGAGCAGTACTTC. It codes for CASSADFGYEQYF.

The rearrangement uses TRBV7-9 and TRBJ2-4; 9 bases align to TRBD1. The last part of the DNA fits TRBJ2-7 better; the J call may be wrong. Germline V CDR1 and CDR2: SEHNR, FQNEAQ (reference sequence). The CDR3 totals 17 residues. CDR3 nucleotide sequence: TGTGCCAGCAGCTTAGCGCGCGGGGACAGGGAACCTTACGAGCAGTACTTC. Its protein is CASSLARGDREPYEQYF.

CDR3 sequence reads: CASSRGQITDTQYF. Written as DNA, the CDR3 is TGTGCCAGCAGCCGGGGACAGATCACAGATACGCAGTATTTT. The chain recombines TRBV7-6 with TRBJ2-3, with 7 bases identical to TRBD1. CDR3 length: 14 amino acids. Germline V gives CDR1 SGHVS, CDR2 FNYEAQ. V lost 5 bases and J lost 2; bases outside the gene matches: 4.

This sequence joins TRBV20-1 and TRBJ2-5; a possible D gene is TRBD2 (5 bases). CDR3 size: 13 residues. The germline gives CDR1 DFQATT, CDR2 SNEGSKA (reference sequence). V shed 3 bases and J shed 1 base, with 9 bases lying between them. CDR3 amino acids: CSASGIAQETQYF. As DNA, the CDR3 is TGCAGTGCTAGCGGGATTGCCCAAGAGACCCAGTACTTC.

The chain couples TRBV5-1 to TRBJ1-3; no reliable D call. V was clipped by 0 bases and J by 0 bases, with 7 bases between them. CDR3 length equals 15 residues. Germline CDR1 reads SGHRS; CDR2 reads YFSETQ. The CDR3 sequence: CASSLVLGSGNTIYF. For the CDR3, the DNA is TGCGCCAGCAGCTTGGTGTTGGGCTCTGGAAACACCATATATTTT.

The chain couples TRBV27 to TRBJ1-6; D is unclear. With 8 bases removed from V and 8 bases from J, the gap between germline ends came to 16 bases. This CDR3 contains 14 residues. Germline CDR1 reads MNHEY; CDR2 reads SMNVEV (reference sequence). CDR3: CASAQWGGDSPLHF. The CDR3 region has the DNA TGTGCCAGCGCGCAGTGGGGAGGTGATTCACCCCTCCACTTT.

At least ten counts were recorded for this clonotype. The chain couples TRBV4-1 to TRBJ2-7, with D maybe TRBD2 (5 bases). Per the germline V gene, CDR1 is MGHRA and CDR2 is YSYEKL. CDR3 length equals 14 residues. Trimming took 4 bases from V and 1 from J, leaving 11 bases between them. CDR3 residues: CASSPNGVSYEQYF. CDR3 nucleotide sequence: TGCGCCAGCAGCCCCAACGGGGTTTCCTACGAGCAGTACTTC.

This clonotype was recorded a few times. The V gene is TRBV12-3 or TRBV12-4, the J gene TRBJ2-7; TRBD2 matches at 13 bases. The CDR3 is made up of 17 amino acids. V lost 6 bases, J lost 3 bases, and 11 bases stayed unmatched. Written as DNA, the CDR3 is TGTGCCAGCAGCTGGACTAGCGGGAGTATGTGGAACTACGAGCAGTACTTC. Its translation: CASSWTSGSMWNYEQYF.

This clonotype appeared once. CDR3 nucleotide sequence: TGTGCCAGCAGCTTCCGAGAGAGCTCCTACGAGCAGTACTTC. Its protein product is CASSFRESSYEQYF. The J gene is TRBJ2-7, the V gene TRBV7-9; no definite D call. CDR3 length: 14 amino acids. Trimming took off 3 bases at V and 0 bases at J, with 9 bases between the two ends. The germline CDR1 and CDR2 sequences are SEHNR and FQNEAQ (reference sequence). The full variable domain, in which reference TRBV7-9 and TRBJ2-7 provide the parts outside the CDR3, is DTGVSQNPRHKITKRGQNVTFRCDPISEHNRLYWYRQTLGQGPEFLTYFQNEAQLEKSRLLSDRFSAERPKGSFSTLEIQRTEQGDSAMYLCASSFRESSYEQYFGPGTRLTVT.

The V gene is TRBV20-1, the J gene TRBJ1-1; D remains ambiguous. Trimming removed 3 bases from V and 6 bases from J, with 5 bases in between. Per germline, CDR1 DFQATT and CDR2 SNEGSKA (reference sequence). CDR3 length: 10 amino acids. Here the CDR3 DNA reads TGCAGTGCTAGGGGTTCTGAAGCTTTCTTT. It encodes CSARGSEAFF.

This clonotype turned up a few times. The genes are TRBV27 and TRBJ2-4, with D maybe TRBD2 (5 bases). CDR3 length equals 14 residues. The germline V gene has CDR1 MNHEY and CDR2 SMNVEV (reference sequence). V lost 6 bases, J lost 0 bases, and 9 bases lay in between. The CDR3: CASREVLAKNIQYF. Written as DNA, the CDR3 is TGTGCCAGCAGGGAGGTTCTAGCCAAAAACATTCAGTACTTC.

The V call is TRBV29-1, the J call TRBJ2-1; 7 bases map to TRBD1. V shed 4 bases and J 9 bases; nucleotides not matched to a gene: 9. Germline lookup yields CDR1 SQVTM and CDR2 ANQGSEA. The CDR3 consists of 13 residues. The CDR3 is CSVGDRAGGEQFF. CDR3 coding DNA: TGCAGCGTTGGCGACAGGGCCGGCGGTGAGCAGTTCTTC.

The chain is built from TRBV4-1 and TRBJ2-1; no firm D call. Trimming shortened V by 4 bases and J by 3 bases, and 19 bases separated the two germline ends. The germline V gene has CDR1 MGHRA and CDR2 YSYEKL. CDR3 size: 17 residues. CDR3 protein: CASSRTEITTGYNEQFF. DNA of the CDR3: TGCGCCAGCAGCCGTACCGAAATTACGACGGGCTACAATGAGCAGTTCTTC.

The genes are TRBV25-1 and TRBJ2-1, with D possibly TRBD1 on 6 matching bases. V was clipped by 3 bases and J by 3 bases, with 15 bases between them. The germline gives CDR1 MGHDK, CDR2 SYGVNS. The CDR3 contains 16 residues. The CDR3 sequence: CASSEVGGHRYNEQFF. CDR3 nucleotides: TGTGCCAGCAGTGAGGTAGGGGGACACCGCTACAATGAGCAGTTCTTC. Filled out from reference TRBV25-1 and TRBJ2-1, the complete variable domain reads EADIYQTPRYLVIGTGKKITLECSQTMGHDKMYWYQQDPGMELHLIHYSYGVNSTEKGDLSSESTVSRIRTEHFPLTLESARPSHTSQYLCASSEVGGHRYNEQFFGPGTRLTVL.

This clonotype has just a few counts. The V call is TRBV12-3 or TRBV12-4, the J call TRBJ1-1, with D unresolved. With 0 bases removed from V and 1 base from J, the gap between germline ends came to 9 bases. The CDR3 is made up of 15 amino acids. CDR3 nucleotides: TGTGCCAGCAGTTTAGCGCAAATACGGAACACTGAAGCTTTCTTT. It yields the protein CASSLAQIRNTEAFF.

The V and J genes are TRBV12-3 or TRBV12-4 and TRBJ2-7; 8 bases agree with TRBD2. This CDR3 spans 15 amino acids. Trimming cost V 7 bases and J 7 bases; bases outside gene matches: 15. CDR3 sequence: CASNPGGGSYNEQYF. DNA for the CDR3: TGTGCCAGCAACCCGGGGGGGGGATCCTACAATGAGCAGTACTTC.

The chain joins TRBV7-2 to TRBJ2-7; 7 bases are shared with TRBD1. Germline lookup yields CDR1 SGHTA and CDR2 FQGNSA. V lost 2 bases and J lost 4; bases outside the gene matches: 14. The CDR3 covers 17 residues. The CDR3 here is CASSLPPAGTVFYEQYF. The CDR3 bases are TGTGCCAGCAGCTTACCGCCTGCCGGGACAGTATTTTACGAGCAGTACTTC.

J is TRBJ1-4 and V is TRBV6-5; possibly TRBD1 for D (6 bases). The CDR3 covers 14 residues. Trimming cost V 2 bases and J 3 bases, with 7 bases left between them. Germline CDR1 and CDR2: MNHEY and SVGAGI. The CDR3 DNA reads TGTGCCAGCAGTTACCCAGGGGCTAATGAAAAACTGTTTTTT. It yields the protein CASSYPGANEKLFF.

This clonotype was observed a handful of times. The chain combines TRBV20-1 with TRBJ2-1; D not certain. Germline CDR1 DFQATT, CDR2 SNEGSKA (reference sequence). V was trimmed by 4 bases and J by 4 bases, leaving 2 bases between them. The CDR3 is 10 amino acids. CDR3 nucleotides: TGCAGTGCTACTTACAATGAGCAGTTCTTC. Its protein product is CSATYNEQFF.

The chain has TRBV10-3 and TRBJ2-7; no clear D gene. The ends were cut back, 6 bases at V and 3 bases at J, with 12 bases in the middle. The CDR3 consists of 13 residues. Germline loops: CDR1 ENHRY, CDR2 SYGVKD. This chain's CDR3 is CAIRSHPDYEQYF. The DNA for the CDR3 is TGTGCCATCAGGAGTCACCCCGACTACGAGCAGTACTTC.

This sequence joins TRBV3-1 and TRBJ2-2, with D unresolved. CDR3 length equals 12 residues. Germline loops: CDR1 LGHDT, CDR2 YNNKEL (reference sequence). Deletions cut 0 bases from V and 6 bases from J, with 2 bases between. The CDR3 nucleotides are TGTGCCAGCAGCCAAGAGCCCGGGGAGCTGTTTTTT. This gives the protein CASSQEPGELFF.

This clonotype was picked up a small number of times. The V and J genes are TRBV2 and TRBJ1-5; D possibly corresponds to TRBD1 (5 bases). With 5 bases removed from V and 3 bases from J, the gap between germline ends came to 11 bases. Germline CDR1 and CDR2: SNHLY and FYNNEI. This CDR3 has 14 residues. The CDR3 nucleotides are TGTGCCAGCAGTATTGGGGACGACAATCAGCCCCAGCATTTT. It is translated as CASSIGDDNQPQHF.

V gene TRBV30 combines with J gene TRBJ2-5; D might be TRBD1 (6 bases). The CDR3 totals 12 residues. Germline V gives CDR1 GTSNPN, CDR2 SVGIG (reference sequence). CDR3 in DNA: TGTGCTCTACAATCCCAACAGGGCCAGCAGTACTTC. This codes for CALQSQQGQQYF.

This clonotype came up a few times. The rearrangement joins TRBV6-5 to TRBJ2-7; perhaps D is TRBD1 or TRBD2 (5 bases each). The CDR3 totals 15 residues. Germline-derived CDR1 and CDR2 are MNHEY and SVGAGI. V gave up 4 bases and J gave up 1 base, with 14 bases separating them. This chain's CDR3 is CASSSDRDPSYEQYF. The DNA of the CDR3 is TGTGCCAGCAGTTCGGATAGGGACCCATCCTACGAGCAGTACTTC.

Here the CDR3 DNA reads TGTGCCAGCAGTTACTGGGGGGCAACCAGCACAGATACGCAGTATTTT. This gives the protein CASSYWGATSTDTQYF. J is TRBJ2-3 and V is TRBV6-5; possibly TRBD1 or TRBD2 for D (6 bases each). The V end was cut by 1 base, the J end by 0 bases, with 11 bases between. CDR1 MNHEY and CDR2 SVGAGI come from the germline V gene. CDR3 size: 16 residues.